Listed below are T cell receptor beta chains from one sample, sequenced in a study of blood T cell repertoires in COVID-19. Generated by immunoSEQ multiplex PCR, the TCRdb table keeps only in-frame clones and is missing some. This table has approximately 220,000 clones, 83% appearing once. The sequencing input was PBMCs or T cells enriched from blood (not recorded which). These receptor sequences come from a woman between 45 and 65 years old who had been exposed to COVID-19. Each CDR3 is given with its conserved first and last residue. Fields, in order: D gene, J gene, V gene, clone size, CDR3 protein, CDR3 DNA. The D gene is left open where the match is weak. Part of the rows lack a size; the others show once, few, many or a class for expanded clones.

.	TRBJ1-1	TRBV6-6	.	CASSTTPTDQAFF	TGTGCCAGCAGCACAACCCCGACAGACCAAGCTTTCTTT
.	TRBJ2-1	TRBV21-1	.	CASPGQGAGEQFF	TGTGCCAGTCCCGGACAGGGGGCAGGAGAGCAGTTCTTC
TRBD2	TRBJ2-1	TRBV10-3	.	CAIRGSGGASNEQFF	TGTGCCATCAGGGGAAGCGGGGGGGCGAGCAATGAGCAGTTCTTC
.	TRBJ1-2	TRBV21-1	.	CASTIPTGSASCNYGYTF	TGTGCCAGCACCATACCGACAGGGTCGGCTTCCTGCAACTATGGCTACACCTTC
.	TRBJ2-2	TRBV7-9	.	CASSRQDTGELFF	TGTGCCAGCAGCCGACAGGACACCGGGGAGCTGTTTTTT
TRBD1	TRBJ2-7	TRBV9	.	CASSPRPGGFEQYF	TGTGCCAGCAGCCCCCGTCCAGGGGGCTTCGAGCAGTACTTC
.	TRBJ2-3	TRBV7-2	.	CASSLTGGSYTQYF	TGTGCCAGCAGCCTAACTGGAGGGTCATATACGCAGTATTTT
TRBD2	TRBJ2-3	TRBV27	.	CATHGLAGEKDTQYF	TGTGCCACTCACGGACTAGCGGGGGAGAAGGATACGCAGTATTTT
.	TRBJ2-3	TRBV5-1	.	CASSLWDSGSTDTQYF	TGCGCCAGCAGCTTGTGGGACAGCGGGTCCACAGATACGCAGTATTTT
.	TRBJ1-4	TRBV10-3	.	CAISESAPGKLFF	TGTGCCATCAGTGAGTCAGCTCCAGGGAAACTGTTTTTT
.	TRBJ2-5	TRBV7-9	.	CASGRGETQYF	TGTGCCAGCGGGCGGGGAGAGACCCAGTACTTC
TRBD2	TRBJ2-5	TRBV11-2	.	CASSTPGLAQETQYF	TGTGCCAGCAGCACCCCGGGACTAGCCCAAGAGACCCAGTACTTC
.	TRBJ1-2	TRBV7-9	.	CASSPSGGGYTF	TGTGCCAGCAGCCCCAGCGGGGGCGGCTACACCTTC
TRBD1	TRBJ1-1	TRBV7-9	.	CASLQGGTGDTEAFF	TGTGCCAGCCTTCAGGGGGGAACTGGGGACACTGAAGCTTTCTTT
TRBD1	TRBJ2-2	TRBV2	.	CASIPIRTGQFTGELFF	TGTGCCAGCATACCCATACGGACAGGTCAATTCACCGGGGAGCTGTTTTTT
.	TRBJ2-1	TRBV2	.	CASDGTYNEQFF	TGTGCCAGCGACGGGACCTACAATGAGCAGTTCTTC
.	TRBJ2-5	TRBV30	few	CAWTPLGGRVETQYF	TGTGCCTGGACACCACTGGGGGGGCGAGTGGAGACCCAGTACTTC
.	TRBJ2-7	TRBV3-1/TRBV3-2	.	CASSHYRDEQYF	TGTGCCAGCAGCCATTACAGGGACGAGCAGTACTTC
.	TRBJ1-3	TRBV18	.	CASSPLDSGNTIYF	TGTGCCAGCTCACCCCTAGACTCTGGAAACACCATATATTTT
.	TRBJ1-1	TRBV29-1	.	CSVGGSSEAFF	TGCAGCGTTGGTGGTTCCAGTGAAGCTTTCTTT
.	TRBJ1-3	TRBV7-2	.	CASSLVAGRGNTIYF	TGTGCCAGCAGCTTAGTGGCGGGGCGAGGAAACACCATATATTTT
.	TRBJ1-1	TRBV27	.	CASSLRGFGRAFF	TGTGCCAGCAGTTTAAGGGGGTTCGGACGAGCTTTCTTT
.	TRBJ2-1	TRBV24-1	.	CATSGGTLYNEQFF	TGTGCCACCTCGGGCGGGACTCTATACAATGAGCAGTTCTTC
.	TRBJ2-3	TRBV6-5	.	CASSPSLGTQYF	TGTGCCAGCAGTCCTTCCCTAGGAACGCAGTATTTT
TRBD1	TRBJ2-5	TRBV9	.	CASSVEGGTGGLETQYF	TGTGCCAGCAGCGTAGAGGGCGGGACAGGGGGCTTGGAGACCCAGTACTTC
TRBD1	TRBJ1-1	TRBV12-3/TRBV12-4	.	CASITGGGEAFF	TGTGCCAGCATCACAGGGGGCGGTGAAGCTTTCTTT
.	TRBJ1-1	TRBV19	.	CASSITALNTEAFF	TGTGCCAGTAGTATTACAGCCTTGAACACTGAAGCTTTCTTT
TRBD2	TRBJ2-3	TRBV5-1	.	CASSLGLAGATSTDTQYF	TGCGCCAGCAGCTTGGGGCTAGCGGGAGCCACTAGCACAGATACGCAGTATTTT
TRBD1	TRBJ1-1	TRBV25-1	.	CASSDSTGGGNEAFF	TGTGCCAGCAGTGATTCAACAGGGGGCGGGAATGAAGCTTTCTTT
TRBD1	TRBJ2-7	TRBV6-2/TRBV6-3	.	CASSRDRGWGEQYF	TGTGCCAGCAGCAGGGACAGGGGATGGGGCGAGCAGTACTTC
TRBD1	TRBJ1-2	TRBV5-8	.	CASSLRGQHGYTF	TGTGCCAGCAGCTTGAGGGGACAGCATGGCTACACCTTC
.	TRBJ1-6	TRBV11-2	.	CAIRRNWSNGSSPLHF	TGTGCCATTCGTCGGAATTGGAGTAATGGTAGTTCACCCCTCCACTTT
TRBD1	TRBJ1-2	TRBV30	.	CAWSAGQGSYGYTF	TGTGCCTGGAGTGCCGGACAGGGCTCTTATGGCTACACCTTC
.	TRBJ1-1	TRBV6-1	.	CASLEGATTEAFF	TGTGCCAGCCTCGAGGGCGCCACCACTGAAGCTTTCTTT
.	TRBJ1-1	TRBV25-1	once	CASSDRRGEAFF	TGTGCCAGCAGTGACAGGAGGGGTGAAGCTTTCTTT
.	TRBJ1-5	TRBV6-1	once	CASSEGPLISNQPQHF	TGTGCCAGCAGTGAAGGGCCCCTCATTAGCAATCAGCCCCAGCATTTT
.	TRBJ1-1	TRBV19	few	CASSLGTALMNTEAFF	TGTGCCAGTTCCCTAGGCACTGCCCTAATGAACACTGAAGCTTTCTTT
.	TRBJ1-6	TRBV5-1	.	CASSLDGRLNSPLHF	TGCGCCAGCAGCTTGGACGGCAGGCTAAATTCACCCCTCCACTTT
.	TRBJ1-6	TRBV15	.	CATSRDRGGVGSPLHF	TGTGCCACCAGCAGAGACCGCGGGGGAGTCGGTTCACCCCTCCACTTT
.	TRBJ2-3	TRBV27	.	CASSGQNAGKTDTQYF	TGTGCCAGCAGCGGCCAAAACGCAGGGAAGACAGATACGCAGTATTTT
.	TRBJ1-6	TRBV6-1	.	CASSESHGESPLHF	TGTGCCAGCAGTGAAAGCCATGGAGAATCACCCCTCCACTTT
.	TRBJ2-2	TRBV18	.	CASSPTGTGELFF	TGTGCCAGCTCTCCGACGGGCACCGGGGAGCTGTTTTTT
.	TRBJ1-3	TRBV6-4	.	CAPRRGNTIYF	TGTGCCCCAAGGAGGGGAAACACCATATATTTT
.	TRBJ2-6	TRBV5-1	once	CASSPELSGANVLTF	TGCGCCAGCAGCCCGGAGCTCTCTGGGGCCAACGTCCTGACTTTC
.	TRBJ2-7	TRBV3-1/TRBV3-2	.	CASSQDTGGVGPYEQYF	TGTGCCAGCAGCCAAGATACAGGCGGGGTTGGCCCCTACGAGCAGTACTTC
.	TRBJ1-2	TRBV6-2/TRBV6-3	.	CASSPGSWAWGYTF	TGTGCCAGCAGCCCGGGCAGTTGGGCCTGGGGCTACACCTTC